The sequence of this TCR beta chain was determined in a study of blood T cell repertoires in COVID-19. Turning to the study itself: COVID-19 samples, acute and convalescent, were from the United States, Italy and Spain. Sources were T cells, B-cell-depleted T cells, or PBMCs; the material itself was cDNA or gDNA.

J gave up 6 bases and V 0 bases, and 15 bases lay outside the gene matches. The V gene's germline CDR1 is SQVTM and CDR2 ANQGSEA. The CDR3 contains 18 residues. In the original analysis: The assay estimated nucleated cells by amplifying reference gene primers. The method was immunoSEQ multiplex PCR; TCRdb's version includes in-frame clones alone and lacks a portion of them. Clone size and V and J calls were adopted from that table, with D and trimming inferred from the DNA. The table records 150,000 to 200,000 clones, approximately 86% of them present only once. This clonotype originated in a middle-aged man with active or convalescent COVID-19. This sequence joins TRBV29-1 and TRBJ1-2; 11 bases are shared with TRBD1. The sequenced material came from peripheral blood. The CDR3 here is CSVEDYSAPGQGVDGYTF. The CDR3 nucleotides read TGCAGCGTTGAAGATTACTCAGCCCCGGGACAGGGGGTAGATGGCTACACCTTC.